This T cell receptor beta chain was sequenced in a study of cytomegalovirus exposure and HLA in healthy donors. Unmatched junction bases numbered 8, after V lost 2 bases and J lost 14 bases. CDR3 length: 13 residues. Germline V gene data show CDR1 as SGHDN and CDR2 as FVKESK. The PCR was carried out with 60 Vbeta primers and 13 Jbeta primers. Data came from immunoSEQ multiplex PCR; TCRdb stores just in-frame clones and leaves some out. Among about 120,000 clones listed, almost 85% were seen once. The origin of this receptor is a woman under 30 in good health and CMV-seronegative. Sequenced: PBMCs. J is TRBJ2-1 and V is TRBV14; TRBD2 agrees at 8 bases. The CDR3 DNA reads as TGTGCCAGCAGCCAAAGCTGGGGGACTAGTAAGTTCTTC. Amino acid sequence: CASSQSWGTSKFF. Full variable domain (remainder filled in from reference TRBV14 and TRBJ2-1): EAGVTQFPSHSVIEKGQTVTLRCDPISGHDNLYWYRRVMGKEIKFLLHFVKESKQDESGMPNNRFLAERTGGTYSTLKVQPAELEDSGVYFCASSQSWGTSKFFGPGTRLTVL.